This T cell receptor (beta chain) was profiled in a study of blood T cell repertoires in COVID-19. Using immunoSEQ multiplex PCR, the repertoire was profiled, and TCRdb retains in-frame clones only, with some absent. The data contain about 200,000 clones, roughly 84% of them singletons. CDR3 length equals 14 residues. Trimming took off 0 bases at V and 7 bases at J, with 12 bases between the two ends. Germline-derived CDR1 and CDR2 are SNHLY and FYNNEI. The TCR comes from a woman aged 25 to 45 who had been exposed to COVID-19. The chain couples TRBV2 to TRBJ2-5, with D tentatively TRBD2 (7 bases). The specimen sequenced was PBMCs or T cells enriched from blood (not recorded which). The CDR3, as DNA: TGTGCCAGCAGTGAAGCGCGGGGGCGGGGGACCCAGTACTTC. Amino acid sequence: CASSEARGRGTQYF.